This TCR beta chain was identified during a study of T-cell reconstitution after alpha-beta-depleted transplantation in children. The sample holds many counts of this clonotype. The CDR3 totals 12 residues. After removal of 7 bases from V and 4 bases from J, the junction contained 3 bases not matched to a gene. Germline lookup yields CDR1 MNHEY and CDR2 SVGAGI. Preparation of the TCRbeta library used unique molecular identifiers. A single record per CDR3 protein comes from TCRdb applying MiXCR to the PCR reads. The table has some 600,000 distinct CDR3 sequences, roughly 17% seen once. The origin of this receptor is a human donor who donated a stem cell graft to a child with acute myeloid leukemia. The chain has TRBV6-5 and TRBJ2-5, with 7 bases that match TRBD1. The source material was PBMCs from the stem cell graft donor, sampled from the stem cell graft. The CDR3 DNA reads as TGTGCCAGCAAAAACAGGGGAGAGACCCAGTACTTC. As protein: CASKNRGETQYF.